Following are 23 T cell receptor beta chains from one sample sequenced in a study of CXCR3-negative and CXCR3-positive naive CD8 T cells. UMI-labeled TRB cDNA libraries were prepared by 5' RACE. After re-calling the 5' RACE reads, TCRdb lists one entry per CDR3 protein, DNA absent. The sample spans roughly 40,000 distinct CDR3 sequences; the ten largest clones claim under 10%. Sequencing used memory CD8+ T cells from blood. These receptors all come from a human donor in good health. Some clones in this sample may be carry-over from other donors' samples.

The chain links TRBV10-1 to TRBJ2-2; TCRdb's D call, TRBD1, is unchecked because there is no DNA. Germline V CDR1 and CDR2: WNHNN, SYGVQD (reference sequence). The CDR3 loop spans 15 amino acids. The chain's CDR3 is CASSVSGGDTGELFF.

This chain connects TRBV9 to TRBJ2-2; with no DNA, the TCRdb D assignment of TRBD1 cannot be verified. The germline gives CDR1 SGDLS, CDR2 YYNGEE. The CDR3 loop spans 18 amino acids. The chain's CDR3 is CASSDRTWGTDNTGELFF.

The chain links TRBV29-1 to TRBJ2-2; TCRdb outputs TRBD2, but without DNA this stays unchecked. CDR3 length equals 13 residues. Looked up from germline, CDR1 is SQVTM and CDR2 is ANQGSEA. CDR3 in amino acids: CSGEKGNTGELFF.

CDR3 residues: CSVDGTGDGLGTDTQYF. The chain combines TRBV29-1 with TRBJ2-3; the D call of TRBD1 rests on TCRdb alone, since no DNA is present to check it. The CDR3 is 17 amino acids. The germline V gene encodes CDR1 SQVTM and CDR2 ANQGSEA.

This rearrangement joins TRBV20-1 to TRBJ2-3; the TCRdb D gene call, TRBD2, has no DNA to confirm it. CDR3 length: 17 amino acids. The V gene's germline CDR1 is DFQATT and CDR2 SNEGSKA (reference sequence). The CDR3 sequence is CSARDLYGGEVTDTQYF.

This chain uses TRBV28 with TRBJ2-7; TCRdb names TRBD1, which stays unverified in the absence of DNA. Germline assignment: CDR1 MDHEN and CDR2 SYDVKM. This CDR3 has 15 residues. CDR3 residues: CASSTGQVYSYEQYF.

The chain employs TRBV11-3 and TRBJ2-1. The CDR3 runs 16 residues. Germline V CDR1 and CDR2: SGHNT, YENEEA. CDR3 amino acids: CASSLDRRSSYNEQFF. Full variable domain (missing parts from reference TRBV11-3 and TRBJ2-1): EAGVVQSPRYKIIEKKQPVAFWCNPISGHNTLYWYLQNLGQGPELLIRYENEEAVDDSQLPKDRFSAERLKGVDSTLKIQPAELGDSAVYLCASSLDRRSSYNEQFFGPGTRLTVL.

V gene TRBV28 combines with J gene TRBJ2-3. Germline values: CDR1 MDHEN, CDR2 SYDVKM. This CDR3 is 14 amino acids long. The chain's CDR3 is CASTGSSSTDTQYF.

This clonotype is classed as medium-sized by frequency. V is TRBV2 and J is TRBJ2-5. The CDR3 covers 15 residues. CDR1 and CDR2 (germline): SNHLY, FYNNEI. CDR3: CASSERGTEQETQYF.

The J gene is TRBJ2-1, the V gene TRBV5-1; TCRdb selects TRBD1, and the lack of DNA leaves this call unchecked. The CDR3 is 17 amino acids. Germline-derived CDR1 and CDR2 are SGHRS and YFSETQ. The CDR3 is CASSLADRGLGVDEQFF.

V usage is TRBV4-1 and J usage is TRBJ2-1; TCRdb lists TRBD1, though no DNA is available to test this call. CDR3 length: 16 amino acids. Germline V gene data show CDR1 as MGHRA and CDR2 as YSYEKL. The CDR3 here is CASSQEGGGFYNEQFF.

The chain joins TRBV20-1 to TRBJ2-7. The germline V gene encodes CDR1 DFQATT and CDR2 SNEGSKA (reference sequence). The CDR3 is made up of 14 amino acids. Here the CDR3 reads CSARDPVRTYEQYF.

This rearrangement joins TRBV7-9 to TRBJ2-7; TCRdb calls TRBD1, which cannot be checked without DNA. The CDR3 runs 13 residues. Germline CDR1 is SEHNR and CDR2 is FQNEAQ (reference sequence). The CDR3 here is CASSTGQSYEQYF.

The chain is built from TRBV29-1 and TRBJ1-2; TCRdb reports TRBD1, a call that lacks DNA to check it against. Germline V gene data show CDR1 as SQVTM and CDR2 as ANQGSEA. The length of the CDR3 is 13 residues. This CDR3 is CSVHTGGRYGYTF.

The V gene is TRBV3-1, the J gene TRBJ1-1; TCRdb's D call, TRBD1, is unchecked because there is no DNA. The CDR3 loop spans 13 amino acids. Germline lookup yields CDR1 LGHDT and CDR2 YNNKEL (reference sequence). CDR3 sequence: CASSQGANTEAFF. Looking up the rest from reference TRBV3-1 and TRBJ1-1 gives the full variable domain: DTAVSQTPKYLVTQMGNDKSIKCEQNLGHDTMYWYKQDSKKFLKIMFSYNNKELIINETVPNRFSPKSPDKAHLNLHINSLELGDSAVYFCASSQGANTEAFFGQGTRLTVV.

The rearrangement uses TRBV29-1 and TRBJ2-4; the D gene TCRdb calls, TRBD1, cannot be checked with no DNA. From germline, CDR1 is SQVTM and CDR2 ANQGSEA. This CDR3 region has 14 residues. CDR3 residues: CSVDLGGFENIQYF.

V gene TRBV18 combines with J gene TRBJ2-7; TCRdb reports TRBD2, a call that lacks DNA to check it against. Germline lookup yields CDR1 KGHSH and CDR2 LQKENI. This CDR3 has 13 amino acids. The CDR3 loop is CASSPGLAVEQYF.

The CDR3 is CASSLLAGGQAGELFF. The chain recombines TRBV7-3 with TRBJ2-2; there is no DNA to check the TCRdb D call of TRBD2. Germline CDR1 is SGHTA and CDR2 is FQGTGA. CDR3 size: 16 residues.

The chain links TRBV12-3 or TRBV12-4 to TRBJ1-4; TCRdb gives TRBD1 as the D gene, but with no DNA this cannot be confirmed. The length of the CDR3 is 17 residues. The CDR3 here is CASSRPGFEATNEKLFF.

The chain carries TRBV10-2 and TRBJ1-1. The length of the CDR3 is 12 residues. Per the germline V gene, CDR1 is WSHSY and CDR2 is SAAADI. The CDR3 sequence is CASSPMNTEAFF.

The chain has TRBV15 and TRBJ1-6; TCRdb's D call, TRBD1, is unchecked because there is no DNA. The CDR3 contains 14 residues. CDR1 LNHNV and CDR2 YYDKDF come from the germline V gene (reference sequence). The CDR3 loop reads CATSSNREGSPLHF.

The CDR3 reads CASSSVPDTQYF. V and J are TRBV7-9 and TRBJ2-3. This CDR3 spans 12 amino acids. The germline V gene encodes CDR1 SEHNR and CDR2 FQNEAQ (reference sequence).

The chain uses TRBV7-2 and TRBJ2-5; without DNA, the TCRdb call of TRBD1 cannot be checked. CDR1 SGHTA and CDR2 FQGNSA come from the germline V gene. The length of the CDR3 is 14 residues. The CDR3 spells CASSFLGDGETQYF.